The clone carrying this T cell receptor (beta chain) was seen more than once but under ten times. Its antigen is unidentified. The entry originates in a study of long-term antiretroviral therapy in people with HIV. Regarding the study as a whole: Pre-ART clonal expansions dominated every time point's repertoire.

In germline, CDR1 is MNHNS, CDR2 SASEGT. Trimming cost V 5 bases and J 0 bases, with 10 bases left between them. This CDR3 region has 14 residues. Runs used v3.0 of the immunoSEQ assay and were done at survey level. The assay was immunoSEQ multiplex PCR, and TCRdb's table has in-frame clones only and misses some. The table has 20,000 to 25,000 clones, around 87% seen once. The material was unsorted PBMCs, obtained 0.2 years before starting antiretroviral therapy. The chain is built from TRBV6-1 and TRBJ1-1; D ambiguous. The origin of this receptor is a man aged 18-30 years with HIV. The CDR3 here is CASSIGRMNTEAFF. The CDR3 nucleotides are TGTGCCAGCAGTATTGGACGTATGAACACTGAAGCTTTCTTT.